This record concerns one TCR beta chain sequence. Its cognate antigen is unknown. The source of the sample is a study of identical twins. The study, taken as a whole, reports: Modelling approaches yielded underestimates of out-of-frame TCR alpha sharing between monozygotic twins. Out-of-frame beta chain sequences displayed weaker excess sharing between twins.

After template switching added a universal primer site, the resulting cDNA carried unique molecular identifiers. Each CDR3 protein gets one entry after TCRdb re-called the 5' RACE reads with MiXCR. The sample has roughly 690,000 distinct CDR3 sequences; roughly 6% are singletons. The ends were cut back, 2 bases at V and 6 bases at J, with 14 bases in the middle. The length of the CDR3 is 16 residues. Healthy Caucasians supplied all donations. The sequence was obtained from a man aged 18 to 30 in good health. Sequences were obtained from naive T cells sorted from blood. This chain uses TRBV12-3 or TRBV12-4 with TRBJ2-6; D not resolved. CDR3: CASSLNILLEANVLTF. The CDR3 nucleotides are TGTGCCAGCAGTTTAAACATCCTTTTGGAGGCCAACGTCCTGACTTTC.